This T cell receptor (beta chain) originates from a study of shared clonotypes between healthy human individuals. The germline V gene encodes CDR1 LNHDA and CDR2 SQIVND (reference sequence). The CDR3 totals 14 residues. Trimming cost V 2 bases and J 5 bases, with 12 bases left between them. Details on this clone: Other DNA sequences in the same sample also yield this CDR3.

Data came from immunoSEQ multiplex PCR; TCRdb stores just in-frame clones and leaves some out. The sample records 2,500,000 or so clones, over 85% being singletons. The chain uses TRBV19 and TRBJ1-1, with D possibly TRBD1 on 5 matching bases. This sequence originates from a man aged 18 to 29 in good health. Some clones in this sample may be carry-over from other donors' samples. The sample was naive CD4+ T cells from PBMCs. Subset meaning: CD45RA+ positively selected. In DNA form, the CDR3 reads TGTGCCAGTAGTATAAAGGGGCGGGATACTGAAGCTTTCTTT. Its translation is CASSIKGRDTEAFF.